This TCR beta chain was retrieved from a study of blood T cell repertoires in COVID-19. Clones were sequenced by immunoSEQ multiplex PCR, and TCRdb holds only the in-frame ones, with some missing. The table shows about 140,000 clones, with roughly 73% occurring only once. Germline V gene data show CDR1 as LGHNA and CDR2 as YNFKEQ. The length of the CDR3 is 18 residues. Trimming at V came to 0 bases and at J to 5 bases, leaving 9 bases not matched to a gene. V gene TRBV4-2 combines with J gene TRBJ2-2; the match to TRBD2 covers 10 bases. The sequence was obtained from a woman between 45 and 65 years old with active or convalescent COVID-19. What was sequenced was peripheral blood. The CDR3 sequence is CASSQESLAGVETGELFF. The CDR3 DNA sequence: TGTGCCAGCAGCCAAGAGTCTCTAGCGGGAGTTGAGACCGGGGAGCTGTTTTTT.